The 6 T cell receptor beta chains below come from one sample, sequenced in a study of monozygotic twins with inflammatory bowel disease. After re-calling the 5' RACE reads, TCRdb lists one entry per CDR3 protein, DNA absent. The sample table includes 300,000 to 400,000 distinct CDR3 sequences. The specimen sequenced was blood. These receptors came from a human donor with ulcerative colitis or Crohn's disease, or a healthy co-twin of an affected twin (not recorded which).

V and J are TRBV12-3 or TRBV12-4 and TRBJ2-5; the TCRdb D gene call, TRBD1, has no DNA to confirm it. CDR3 length: 13 amino acids. CDR3 sequence: CASSPGGAETQYF.

The rearrangement links TRBV5-1 to TRBJ2-1; TCRdb returns TRBD1, unconfirmable since there is no DNA. The germline V gene encodes CDR1 SGHRS and CDR2 YFSETQ. This CDR3 has 14 residues. The CDR3 reads CASGQGMGYNEQFF. Together with reference TRBV5-1 and TRBJ2-1, the CDR3 gives the full variable domain: KAGVTQTPRYLIKTRGQQVTLSCSPISGHRSVSWYQQTPGQGLQFLFEYFSETQRNKGNFPGRFSGRQFSNSRSEMNVSTLELGDSALYLCASGQGMGYNEQFFGPGTRLTVL.

The rearrangement joins TRBV14 to TRBJ2-1. CDR3 size: 14 residues. Germline-derived CDR1 and CDR2 are SGHDN and FVKESK. The CDR3 is CASFPGTRYNEQFF. The variable domain in full, completed from reference TRBV14 and TRBJ2-1, reads EAGVTQFPSHSVIEKGQTVTLRCDPISGHDNLYWYRRVMGKEIKFLLHFVKESKQDESGMPNNRFLAERTGGTYSTLKVQPAELEDSGVYFCASFPGTRYNEQFFGPGTRLTVL.

The chain employs TRBV29-1 and TRBJ2-1; TCRdb gives TRBD2 as the D gene, but with no DNA this cannot be confirmed. The CDR3 sequence is 11 residues long. Germline V gene lookup returns CDR1 SQVTM and CDR2 ANQGSEA. The CDR3 protein is CSPTSGPEQFF.

The chain employs TRBV20-1 and TRBJ2-3; the TRBD2 assignment by TCRdb is unverifiable without DNA. The CDR3 loop spans 14 amino acids. CDR1 is DFQATT and CDR2 is SNEGSKA in the germline V gene (reference sequence). CDR3 sequence reads: CSARRRGATDTQYF.

The chain uses TRBV28 and TRBJ2-3; the D call of TRBD1 rests on TCRdb alone, since no DNA is present to check it. Germline V lookup: CDR1 MDHEN, CDR2 SYDVKM. This CDR3 is built from 14 residues. The CDR3 protein is CASSFRGGTDTQYF. Complete variable domain (other parts from reference TRBV28 and TRBJ2-3): DVKVTQSSRYLVKRTGEKVFLECVQDMDHENMFWYRQDPGLGLRLIYFSYDVKMKEKGDIPEGYSVSREKKERFSLILESASTNQTSMYLCASSFRGGTDTQYFGPGTRLTVL.